These T cell receptor beta chains were read from a single sample in a study of cytomegalovirus exposure and HLA in healthy donors. Generated by immunoSEQ multiplex PCR, the TCRdb table keeps only in-frame clones and is missing some. The profile shows over 150,000 clones, 75% to 90% of them singletons. Sequenced sample: PBMCs. These receptors originate from a woman aged 18-30 years in good health and CMV-seronegative. Both conserved end residues are part of each CDR3. The D gene is left open where the match is weak. Clone size is given for some rows only: seen once, a few or many times, or a class if the clone is expanded.

j_call | v_call | clone_size | d_call | cdr3_aa | cdr3_nt
TRBJ2-7 | TRBV19 | NA | TRBD1 | CASSMVGQGLHF | TGTGCCAGTAGTATGGTGGGACAGGGCCTCCATTTC
TRBJ2-3 | TRBV9 | NA | TRBD2 | CASNPSGVGTDTQYF | TGTGCCAGCAACCCTAGCGGGGTGGGGACAGATACGCAGTATTTT
TRBJ2-1 | TRBV7-9 | NA | TRBD2 | CASSPPAGTSGYNEQFF | TGTGCCAGCAGCCCCCCCGCCGGGACTAGCGGTTACAATGAGCAGTTCTTC
TRBJ1-2 | TRBV11-2 | NA | TRBD1 | CASKTGGTYGYTF | TGTGCCAGCAAGACAGGGGGGACCTATGGCTACACCTTC
TRBJ2-7 | TRBV27 | few | TRBD2 | CASSARLAQSEQYF | TGTGCCAGCAGTGCGCGACTAGCTCAGTCCGAGCAGTACTTC
TRBJ1-4 | TRBV6-5 | NA | TRBD1 | CASSDLSGQNEKLFF | TGTGCCAGCAGCGACCTCTCGGGACAGAATGAAAAACTGTTTTTT
TRBJ2-7 | TRBV4-3 | NA | TRBD2 | CASSHPGLAASYEQYF | TGCGCCAGCAGCCACCCCGGACTAGCGGCCTCCTACGAGCAGTACTTC
TRBJ2-5 | TRBV4-1 | NA | TRBD2 | CASSQEGRSGEETQYF | TGCGCCAGCAGCCAAGAGGGCCGTAGCGGGGAAGAGACCCAGTACTTC
TRBJ2-5 | TRBV5-1 | NA | TRBD2 | CASSSLAGGHQETQYF | TGCGCCAGCAGTTCCCTAGCGGGGGGCCACCAAGAGACCCAGTACTTC
TRBJ1-1 | TRBV2 | NA | TRBD1 | CASSGGTGITEAFF | TGTGCCAGCTCGGGGGGGACAGGGATCACTGAAGCTTTCTTT